Listed below are T cell receptor beta chains from one sample, sequenced in a study of preoperative IRX-2 immunotherapy in early breast cancer. Here immunoSEQ multiplex PCR was the method, and the copy in TCRdb shows in-frame clones only, minus some. The table includes over 20,000 clones, 70% to 90% detected once. The sample here was lymph node tissue, taken after IRX-2 immunotherapy. These receptors originate from a human donor with breast cancer. Both conserved end residues are part of each CDR3. The order of the fields is D gene, V gene, clone size, J gene, CDR3 DNA, CDR3 protein. D genes are given only for firm matches. Size is stated for part of the rows, as once, few or many counts, or as a class when the clone is expanded.

>.|TRBV11-3|.|TRBJ2-3
TGTGCCAGCAGTCTGAGGGGGCTAGCGGAATATACGCAGTATTTT
CASSLRGLAEYTQYF
>.|TRBV14|once|TRBJ2-7
TGTGCCAGCAGCCAATTTTCGGGGATCACCTACGAGCAGTACTTC
CASSQFSGITYEQYF
>.|TRBV6-8|.|TRBJ2-7
TGTGCCAGCAGGACGTCCTCCTACGAGCAGTACTTC
CASRTSSYEQYF
>.|TRBV18|.|TRBJ1-1
TGTGCCAGCTCACCTGAAATGCGGGGGGGCCGGCGGACTGAAGCTTTCTTT
CASSPEMRGGRRTEAFF
>.|TRBV6-8|once|TRBJ2-3
TGTGCCAGCAGTTACTCAACCGTGCGACTAGGGGGTCCAGATACGCAGTATTTT
CASSYSTVRLGGPDTQYF
>.|TRBV19|.|TRBJ2-7
TGTGCCACCTCCTCCCAGGGTGGGGCCTACGAGCAGTACTTC
CATSSQGGAYEQYF
>TRBD1|TRBV7-7|few|TRBJ1-5
TGTGCCAGCAGCTTAGGTCCGAAGGGGGCGAGCAATCAGCCCCAGCATTTT
CASSLGPKGASNQPQHF
>.|TRBV6-7|once|TRBJ1-5
TGTGCCAGCAGTGGGACGGACTTGAATCAGCCCCAGCATTTT
CASSGTDLNQPQHF
>.|TRBV19|.|TRBJ1-1
TGTGCCAGTAGCCGGGACAAATCGAACACTGAAGCTTTCTTT
CASSRDKSNTEAFF
>.|TRBV19|.|TRBJ1-1
TGTGCCAGTAGTATAGACGGGGCCACAACCCCTGAAGCTTTCTTT
CASSIDGATTPEAFF
>.|TRBV29-1|.|TRBJ2-1
TGCAGCGAGAAAGTGGACACCTCCTACAATGAGCAGTTCTTC
CSEKVDTSYNEQFF
>TRBD1|TRBV19|.|TRBJ2-5
TGTGCCAGTAGTGTGGGGACAGGCGGTATGGAGACCCAGTACTTC
CASSVGTGGMETQYF
>.|TRBV19|.|TRBJ2-2
TGTGCCAGCAGCTCCGGGACCTCCACCGGGGAGCTGTTTTTT
CASSSGTSTGELFF
>.|TRBV30|.|TRBJ2-3
TGTGCCTGGAGTGTTTATAGCACAGATACGCAGTATTTT
CAWSVYSTDTQYF
>.|TRBV12-5|.|TRBJ2-2
TGTGCCAGCAATGGGGCAGCTAACACCGGGGAGCTGTTTTTT
CASNGAANTGELFF
>.|TRBV14|.|TRBJ2-7
TGTGCCAGCAGCTTACGTTTTTACGAGCAGTACTTC
CASSLRFYEQYF
>.|TRBV19|.|TRBJ1-4
TGTGCCAGTAGTCCCGAGGGTCGGAAACTTTTT
CASSPEGRKLF
>.|TRBV6-8|.|TRBJ2-3
TGTGCCAGTCTAGGGGGGTTCACAGATACGCAGTATTTT
CASLGGFTDTQYF
>.|TRBV19|.|TRBJ1-2
TGTGCCAGTAGTACTTCGGGGGAAGGCCCCCGCTACACCTTC
CASSTSGEGPRYTF
>TRBD1|TRBV27|.|TRBJ1-6
TGTGCCAGCAGTCCAGGGACAGGGGGTTGGCCCCTCCACTTT
CASSPGTGGWPLHF
>.|TRBV6-8|.|TRBJ1-2
TGTGCCAGCAGTTACGGGGCAGAAGGCTATGGCTACACCTTC
CASSYGAEGYGYTF
>TRBD1|TRBV6-8|.|TRBJ2-3
TGTGCCAGCAGACCAGGGGGCCGAACAGATACGCAGTATTTT
CASRPGGRTDTQYF
>.|TRBV6-8|.|TRBJ1-1
TGTGCCAGTGACAGGCAATGGGGCACTGAAGCTTTCTTT
CASDRQWGTEAFF
>.|TRBV11-1|few|TRBJ1-2
TGTGCCAGCAGCTTGGGGAGGGCTCCTTGGGACTACACCTTC
CASSLGRAPWDYTF
>TRBD1|TRBV10-2|.|TRBJ1-5
TGCGCCAGTACCTCAGGGGGGTCGGGCAATCAGCCCCAGCATTTT
CASTSGGSGNQPQHF
>TRBD1|TRBV18|.|TRBJ2-2
TGTGCCAGCTCACCAGCCGGGACAGGGGTCGGGGAGCTGTTTTTT
CASSPAGTGVGELFF
>TRBD2|TRBV18|.|TRBJ2-5
TGTGCCAGCTCACAAGGCCTAGCGGGGGGGCCTCCACAAGAGACCCAGTACTTC
CASSQGLAGGPPQETQYF
>.|TRBV5-1|.|TRBJ1-6
TGCGCCAGCAGCCATGACCCGAACTCCTATAATTCACCCCTCCACTTT
CASSHDPNSYNSPLHF
>.|TRBV11-3|.|TRBJ2-5
TGTGCCAGCAGCTTAGGGGGGGCCCAAGAGACCCAGTACTTC
CASSLGGAQETQYF
>TRBD1|TRBV18|.|TRBJ1-2
TGTGCCAGCTCAAGACGGGACAGCGACTATGGCTACACCTTC
CASSRRDSDYGYTF
>.|TRBV19|.|TRBJ1-2
TGTGCCAGTAGTATTGGTCAGGGGATGGGCGGCTACACCTTC
CASSIGQGMGGYTF
>.|TRBV1|.|TRBJ2-1
TGCGCCAGCAGCCAAGAATCGGGCTACAATGAGCAGTTCTTC
CASSQESGYNEQFF
>.|TRBV18|.|TRBJ1-1
TGTGCCAGCTCCCCAACCTCTAACACTGAAGCTTTCTTT
CASSPTSNTEAFF
>TRBD2|TRBV19|.|TRBJ2-2
TGTGCCAGTAGTATGAGGGAGCGGGGGAACACCGGGGAGCTGTTTTTT
CASSMRERGNTGELFF
>TRBD1|TRBV6-7|.|TRBJ2-3
TGTGCCAGCAGTGAGGACAGGACCATGGGAGATACGCAGTATTTT
CASSEDRTMGDTQYF
>.|TRBV12-5|once|TRBJ1-5
TGTGCCAGCCGCTGGGGCAATCAGCCCCAGCATTTT
CASRWGNQPQHF
>.|TRBV27|.|TRBJ1-4
TGTGCCAGCAGTCGGGCGGGCCTTAATGAAAAACTGTTTTTT
CASSRAGLNEKLFF
>.|TRBV18|.|TRBJ1-1
TGTGCCAGCTCACCCGTAGTAGGGGCTACTGAAGCTTTCTTT
CASSPVVGATEAFF
>TRBD1|TRBV19|once|TRBJ2-1
TGTGCCAGTAGTCCCCACGTTGAGGGGGCGGGTAAGTTCTTC
CASSPHVEGAGKFF
>TRBD2|TRBV14|once|TRBJ2-1
TGTGCCTCCCAAGCTCTAGCGGGGGCCTACAATGAGCAGTTCTTC
CASQALAGAYNEQFF
>TRBD1|TRBV7-6|.|TRBJ1-1
TGTGCCAGCAGCAGGGTGGGACAGGGGAGCACTGAAGCTTTCTTT
CASSRVGQGSTEAFF
>.|TRBV29-1|.|TRBJ2-2
TGCAGCGTAATCCAGGGCCGCACCGGGGAGCTGTTTTTT
CSVIQGRTGELFF
>TRBD1|TRBV6-8|.|TRBJ2-2
TGTGCCAGCAGGCCTACAGGGGGCCGGACCGGGGAGCTGTTTTTT
CASRPTGGRTGELFF
>.|TRBV5-1|.|TRBJ2-2
TGCGCCAGCAGCTTCGGGGGCCCGGACACCGGGGAGCTGTTTTTT
CASSFGGPDTGELFF
>TRBD1|TRBV19|.|TRBJ1-6
TGTGCCAGTAGTCCCCGGACAGGGGTGTCGGGTTCACCCCTCCACTTT
CASSPRTGVSGSPLHF
>TRBD1|TRBV6-8|.|TRBJ2-1
TGTGCCAGCAGTAAGGGACAGGGGACCTACAATGAGCAGTTCTTC
CASSKGQGTYNEQFF
>.|TRBV18|.|TRBJ2-2
TGTGCCAGCTCACCAACGACACTGCGGGCCGGGGAGCTGTTTTTT
CASSPTTLRAGELFF
>.|TRBV6-8|few|TRBJ1-2
TGTGCCAGCAGTTACCCCGCGAGCCGTGGCTACACCTTC
CASSYPASRGYTF
>TRBD1|TRBV6-8|.|TRBJ1-4
TGTGCCAGCAGTGATAGGGGACAGTATAATGAAAAACTGTTTTTT
CASSDRGQYNEKLFF
>.|TRBV30|few|TRBJ1-1
TGTGCCTGGAGTATAACCACTGAAGCTTTCTTT
CAWSITTEAFF
>TRBD2|TRBV6-8|.|TRBJ2-5
TGTGCCAGCAGTTACTGGTCCGGGGGGACCTCGGAGACCCAGTACTTC
CASSYWSGGTSETQYF